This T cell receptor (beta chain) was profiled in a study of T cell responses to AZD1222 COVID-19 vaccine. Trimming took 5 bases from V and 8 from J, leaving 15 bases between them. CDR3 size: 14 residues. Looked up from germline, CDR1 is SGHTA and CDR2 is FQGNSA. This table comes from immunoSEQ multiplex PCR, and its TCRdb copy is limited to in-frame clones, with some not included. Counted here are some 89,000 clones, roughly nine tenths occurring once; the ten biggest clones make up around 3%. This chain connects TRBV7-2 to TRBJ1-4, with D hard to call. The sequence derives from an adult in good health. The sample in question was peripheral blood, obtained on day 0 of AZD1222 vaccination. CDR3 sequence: CASSQSSRGEKLFF. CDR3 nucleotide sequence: TGTGCCAGCAGCCAGTCCAGCCGAGGAGAAAAACTGTTTTTT.